Each of the 5 T cell receptor beta chains below was sequenced from the same sample in a study of glioma-infiltrating T cells. TCR alpha and beta CDR3 regions were amplified from RNA using iRepertoire nested multiplex PCR. TCRdb processed the multiplex PCR reads anew with MiXCR; each CDR3 protein has one entry. This table has a few hundred thousand distinct CDR3 sequences, 41% appearing once. The sample was glioma tissue, nonneoplastic brain tissue, or PBMCs (not recorded which). The receptor set was obtained from a human donor with low-grade glioma or glioblastoma, undergoing nonglioma brain surgery, or in good health (not recorded which).

This clonotype showed up many times. The chain links TRBV6-1 to TRBJ1-1; 8 bases line up with TRBD1. V dropped 3 bases and J dropped 3; count of bases not matched to a gene: 6. CDR3 length: 15 amino acids. Germline V gives CDR1 MNHNS, CDR2 SASEGT. The CDR3 loop is CASSEDTGGDTEAFF. The CDR3 DNA follows: TGTGCCAGCAGTGAGGACACAGGGGGAGACACTGAAGCTTTCTTT.

The chain has TRBV2 and TRBJ2-3; D gene ambiguous. This CDR3 is built from 13 residues. Germline lookup yields CDR1 SNHLY and CDR2 FYNNEI. The V end was cut by 6 bases, the J end by 4 bases, with 11 bases between. The CDR3 spells CASSYVGSDTQYF. The CDR3 DNA follows: TGTGCCAGCAGCTACGTTGGGTCAGATACGCAGTATTTT.

The chain joins TRBV7-2 to TRBJ2-3, with D unclear. Trimming shortened V by 8 bases and J by 6 bases, and 15 bases separated the two germline ends. CDR1 is SGHTA and CDR2 is FQGNSA in the germline V gene. CDR3 length: 13 amino acids. The CDR3 here is CASGLVPSDTQYF. The CDR3 DNA is TGTGCCAGCGGTCTCGTCCCGTCGGATACGCAGTATTTT.

Details on this clonotype: A much larger clone lies one base from this, so it may be a read error. The V call is TRBV20-1, the J call TRBJ2-2; D is perhaps TRBD1 or TRBD2 (5 bases each). Trimming removed 4 bases at V and 1 base at J, with 13 bases between. The CDR3 totals 15 residues. Germline CDR1 and CDR2: DFQATT and SNEGSKA (reference sequence). The CDR3 is CSANHGAGNTGELFF. The CDR3 region has the DNA TGCAGTGCTAACCACGGGGCAGGGAACACCGGGGAGCTGTTTTTT.

The table lists this clonotype with many counts. This CDR3 is CASSYAHNSYEQYF. CDR3 in DNA: TGTGCCAGCAGTTACGCGCACAACTCCTACGAGCAGTACTTC. This chain links TRBV6-1 with TRBJ2-7; D is unresolved. There are 14 residues in the CDR3. V was cut by 5 bases and J by 0 bases, with 11 bases left in between. The germline V gene has CDR1 MNHNS and CDR2 SASEGT.